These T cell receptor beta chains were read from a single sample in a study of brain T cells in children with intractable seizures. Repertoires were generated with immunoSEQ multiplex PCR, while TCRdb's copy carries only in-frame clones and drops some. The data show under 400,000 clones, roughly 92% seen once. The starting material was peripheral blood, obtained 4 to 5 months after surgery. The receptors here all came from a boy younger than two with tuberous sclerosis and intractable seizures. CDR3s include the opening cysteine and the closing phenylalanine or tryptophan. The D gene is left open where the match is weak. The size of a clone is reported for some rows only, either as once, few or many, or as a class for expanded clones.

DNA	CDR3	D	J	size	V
TGTGCCAGCAGCTCCCCTGGACTAGAAGAGACCCAGTACTTC	CASSSPGLEETQYF	TRBD2	TRBJ2-5	NA	TRBV2
TGTGCCAGCAGCGACAACAGGGGGCCCTACACCTTC	CASSDNRGPYTF	TRBD1	TRBJ1-2	NA	TRBV9
TGTGCCAGCAGCTTAGCTAAACCCTTCGAGACCGGGGCCAACGTCCTGACTTTC	CASSLAKPFETGANVLTF	NA	TRBJ2-6	NA	TRBV7-9
TGTGCCAGCAGTGAATGGGGACAGCAAGCTTTCTTT	CASSEWGQQAFF	TRBD1	TRBJ1-1	NA	TRBV6-1
TGCGCCAGCGTTTACGAGGGGCGGGGCACCGGGGAGCTGTTTTTT	CASVYEGRGTGELFF	NA	TRBJ2-2	NA	TRBV10-2
TGTGCCAGCAGTCCAGGGCCCTTCGAAGCTTTCTTT	CASSPGPFEAFF	NA	TRBJ1-1	NA	TRBV6-6
TGTGCCAGCAGCTTCGGTACCCGGCGCAATGAAAAACTGTTTTTT	CASSFGTRRNEKLFF	NA	TRBJ1-4	NA	TRBV11-3
TGTGCCACCAGCAGAGCTAGCGGGAACACAGATACGCAGTATTTT	CATSRASGNTDTQYF	TRBD2	TRBJ2-3	NA	TRBV15
TGTGCCAGTAGTATAGATGCGGGGTCGGGTCAGCAGCCCCAGCATTTT	CASSIDAGSGQQPQHF	NA	TRBJ1-5	NA	TRBV19
TGTGCCAGCAGCCCTAGCACAGATACGCAGTATTTT	CASSPSTDTQYF	NA	TRBJ2-3	NA	TRBV12-3/TRBV12-4
TGTGCCAGCTCTCAACAGGGTGGCAATCAGCCCCAGCATTTT	CASSQQGGNQPQHF	NA	TRBJ1-5	NA	TRBV18
TGCGCCAGCAGCGACTCCTACGAGCAGTACTTC	CASSDSYEQYF	NA	TRBJ2-7	NA	TRBV5-1
TGTGCCTGGAGAGTAGCGGGGACCTACGAGCAGTACTTC	CAWRVAGTYEQYF	TRBD2	TRBJ2-7	NA	TRBV30
TGTGCCAGCAGCTTACCGGACATAACCTACGAGCAGTACTTC	CASSLPDITYEQYF	NA	TRBJ2-7	NA	TRBV7-9
TGTGCCAGCAGCAAGGAAAGCGGGAGGCCTTACGAGCAGTACTTC	CASSKESGRPYEQYF	NA	TRBJ2-7	NA	TRBV21-1
TGTGCCAGCAGCCCCTCCCCACGGCATGGGGAGCAGTTCTTC	CASSPSPRHGEQFF	NA	TRBJ2-1	NA	TRBV3-1/TRBV3-2
TGTGCCAGTAGAGGTTATACGGGCTACGAGCAGTACTTC	CASRGYTGYEQYF	NA	TRBJ2-7	many	TRBV19
TGTGCCAGCAGTCCAGGACACCATAGCAATCAGCCCCAGCATTTT	CASSPGHHSNQPQHF	NA	TRBJ1-5	NA	TRBV6-5
TGTGCCAGCAGCTTAGGAGCGGGGAGGGCGGAGACCCAGTACTTC	CASSLGAGRAETQYF	TRBD2	TRBJ2-5	NA	TRBV7-2
TGTGCCAGTAGTAGCCTGGCGGCGGGAGGGTCCTACGAGCAGTACTTC	CASSSLAAGGSYEQYF	TRBD2	TRBJ2-7	NA	TRBV19
TGTGCTAGCAGCTTGGGACTAGGTCAGAACACCGGGGAGCTGTTTTTT	CASSLGLGQNTGELFF	TRBD2	TRBJ2-2	NA	TRBV7-7
TGTGCCAGTAGTATCACAGGGGATTGGGAGCAGTACTTC	CASSITGDWEQYF	TRBD1	TRBJ2-7	NA	TRBV19
TGTGCCTGGAGTGTATCCGTGCCTGGGGGCTACACCTTC	CAWSVSVPGGYTF	NA	TRBJ1-2	NA	TRBV30
TGTGCCAGCAGCTTAAGGGTGGGACTAGCCGTCACAGATACGCAGTATTTT	CASSLRVGLAVTDTQYF	TRBD2	TRBJ2-3	NA	TRBV7-8
TGTGCCAGCAGCGTAGAGGGACTAGCGGGGAGGGCCGTTGAAGATACGCAGTATTTT	CASSVEGLAGRAVEDTQYF	TRBD2	TRBJ2-3	NA	TRBV9
TGTGCCAGCAGCTGGACCCCACGGACAGGGCAAAACTATGGCTACACCTTC	CASSWTPRTGQNYGYTF	TRBD1	TRBJ1-2	NA	TRBV5-6
TGTGCCAGCAGTAGGGCGTTGAGCTACGAGCAGTACTTC	CASSRALSYEQYF	NA	TRBJ2-7	NA	TRBV2
TGCAGTGCCAGCGACGGCTACACCTTC	CSASDGYTF	NA	TRBJ1-2	NA	TRBV20-1
TGTGCCATCAGTGAGGGGGGACCGAACACCGGGGAGCTGTTTTTT	CAISEGGPNTGELFF	NA	TRBJ2-2	NA	TRBV10-3
TGTGCCAGCAGCCACGATAACGGGGAGCCCCAGCATTTT	CASSHDNGEPQHF	NA	TRBJ1-5	NA	TRBV4-2
TGTGCCAGCAGTTTAGAGAGGCTTGGAAAACTGTTTTTT	CASSLERLGKLFF	NA	TRBJ1-4	once	TRBV13
TGTGCCACCAGCAGACAGTACTCCTACGAGCAGTACTTC	CATSRQYSYEQYF	NA	TRBJ2-7	NA	TRBV15
TGTGCCAGCAGCTTATCAGCGCCTCTGGGGCAGTTCTTC	CASSLSAPLGQFF	NA	TRBJ2-1	NA	TRBV7-9
TGTGCCAGCTCACCCCCGAACACCGGGGAGCTGTTTTTT	CASSPPNTGELFF	NA	TRBJ2-2	NA	TRBV18
TGCGCCAGCAGCTTGATCCCGGAGTCCACAGATACGCAGTATTTT	CASSLIPESTDTQYF	NA	TRBJ2-3	NA	TRBV5-1
TGTGCCAGCAGCCATGACGGGACAGCAACAGATACGCAGTATTTT	CASSHDGTATDTQYF	TRBD1	TRBJ2-3	NA	TRBV5-8
TGTGCCAGCAGTGAAGCGCTTCATGGAAACTATGGCTACACCTTC	CASSEALHGNYGYTF	NA	TRBJ1-2	NA	TRBV2
TGCAGTGCTAGAAAAAACAATGAGCAGTTCTTC	CSARKNNEQFF	NA	TRBJ2-1	NA	TRBV20-1
TGCGCCAGCAGCCCCATCCTAGCAGACCAAGAGACCCAGTACTTC	CASSPILADQETQYF	NA	TRBJ2-5	NA	TRBV4-1
TGTGCCAGCAGCTTTGGTGAAGCGGGAGGCAATGAGCAGTTCTTC	CASSFGEAGGNEQFF	TRBD2	TRBJ2-1	NA	TRBV7-9
TGTGCCAGCAGCTTACGGGAGGGGTTTGCCTCCTACGAGCAGTACTTC	CASSLREGFASYEQYF	TRBD2	TRBJ2-7	NA	TRBV11-2
TGTGCCAGTCGGGGGGGTGGCAATCAGCCCCAGCATTTT	CASRGGGNQPQHF	NA	TRBJ1-5	NA	TRBV6-5